The 10 T cell receptor beta chains in this list originate from one sample, sequenced in a study of T-cell memory formation after mild COVID-19. MiXCR, applied by TCRdb to the 5' RACE reads, yields one record per CDR3 protein. This table holds under 200,000 distinct CDR3 sequences, 11% found once. The sequenced material came from PBMCs or a T cell subset sorted from them (not recorded which). These receptors originate from a man aged 18 to 35 who had mild COVID-19 (a few samples of this study predate the infection). Cell type and time point are not known.

This clonotype has only a few counts. This chain uses TRBV20-1 with TRBJ2-7; 8 bases fit TRBD1. There are 13 residues in the CDR3. V shed 5 bases and J 3 bases; nucleotides not matched to a gene: 6. Germline CDR1 reads DFQATT; CDR2 reads SNEGSKA (reference sequence). CDR3 protein: CSARPGQDYEQYF. Here the CDR3 DNA reads TGCAGTGCTCGCCCGGGACAGGACTACGAGCAGTACTTC.

The rearrangement links TRBV6-2 or TRBV6-3 to TRBJ2-3, with TRBD2 matching 11 bases. The V gene end was trimmed by 2 bases and the J gene end by 4 bases; junction bases not matched to a gene: 14. The CDR3 loop spans 19 amino acids. Germline CDR1 is MNHEY and CDR2 is SVGEGT. As DNA, the CDR3 is TGTGCCAGCAGTTACACTAGCGGGGGCCTACGCATACCCGCAGATACGCAGTATTTT. It translates to CASSYTSGGLRIPADTQYF.

V gene TRBV28 combines with J gene TRBJ2-7; TRBD1 is a possible D gene (5 bases). The germline V gene encodes CDR1 MDHEN and CDR2 SYDVKM. There are 11 residues in the CDR3. V shed 7 bases and J shed 4 bases, with 8 bases lying between them. CDR3 loop: CASTAGYEQYV. The DNA of the CDR3 is TGTGCCAGCACCGCAGGGTACGAGCAGTACGTC.

This clonotype was seen a handful of times. The V gene is TRBV7-3, the J gene TRBJ2-5, with 10 bases matching TRBD1. The CDR3 consists of 15 residues. V lost 5 bases to trimming and J lost 3 bases; unmatched junction nucleotides: 6. Germline V lookup: CDR1 SGHTA, CDR2 FQGTGA. The CDR3 DNA reads as TGTGCCAGCAGCCCGACAGGGGGCGAAAAAGAGACCCAGTACTTC. Amino acid sequence: CASSPTGGEKETQYF.

This clonotype was seen more than once but under ten times. The V and J genes are TRBV10-1 and TRBJ2-4, with 10 nucleotides matching TRBD1. The CDR3 length is 19 residues. The J segment lost 0 bases and the V segment lost 4 bases, leaving 12 bases of the junction unmatched. Germline assignment: CDR1 WNHNN and CDR2 SYGVQD (reference sequence). The CDR3 sequence is CASSATGTGVFLAKNIQYF. The CDR3, as DNA: TGCGCCAGCAGTGCCACCGGGACAGGGGTTTTCCTAGCCAAAAACATTCAGTACTTC.

This clonotype was counted at least ten times. The V and J genes are TRBV12-3 or TRBV12-4 and TRBJ2-7; D remains ambiguous. The V end was cut by 3 bases, the J end by 3 bases, with 12 bases between. The CDR3 totals 14 residues. The CDR3 DNA follows: TGTGCCAGCAGTTTCAGGCCCTTGGACTACGAGCAGTACTTC. Residues: CASSFRPLDYEQYF.

This clonotype was counted at least ten times. This chain uses TRBV20-1 with TRBJ2-3; weak D call: TRBD2 (6 bases). Germline values: CDR1 DFQATT, CDR2 SNEGSKA (reference sequence). The germline V and J ends were trimmed by 5 bases and 0 bases, with 9 bases remaining between them. This CDR3 is 13 amino acids long. The CDR3 DNA is TGCAGTGCTGCGGGGATTAGCACAGATACGCAGTATTTT. Translation gives CSAAGISTDTQYF.

The chain employs TRBV28 and TRBJ2-3, with 9 bases aligning to TRBD2. Germline V gene data show CDR1 as MDHEN and CDR2 as SYDVKM. CDR3 length: 15 residues. V lost 6 bases to trimming and J lost 2 bases; unmatched junction nucleotides: 6. For the CDR3, the DNA is TGTGCCAGCAGCTTAGCGGGGGTGCTCACAGATACGCAGTATTTT. Translation: CASSLAGVLTDTQYF.

In its sample, this clonotype was seen a few times. V is TRBV7-2 and J is TRBJ1-6; D unresolved. The CDR3 loop spans 13 amino acids. Trimming removed 1 base at V and 7 bases at J, with 5 bases between. The germline V gene encodes CDR1 SGHTA and CDR2 FQGNSA. CDR3 sequence (DNA): TGTGCCAGCAGCTTAGTGGCCAATTCACCCCTCCACTTT. This codes for CASSLVANSPLHF.

This clonotype was seen a few times. This sequence joins TRBV5-1 and TRBJ1-1; D not resolved. CDR1 is SGHRS, CDR2 YFSETQ, per germline. The CDR3 is 14 residues long. Trimming took 2 bases from V and 1 from J, leaving 9 bases between them. CDR3 sequence (DNA): TGCGCCAGCAGCTTTACGTCAGAGAACACTGAAGCTTTCTTT. It specifies CASSFTSENTEAFF.